The rows below give T cell receptor beta chains drawn from one sample of a study of OX40 agonist ivuxolimab in advanced cancers. Some clones are missing from TCRdb's copy, which holds only in-frame ones; the method was immunoSEQ multiplex PCR. The sample has around 140,000 clones; 90% are singletons. Specimen: CD4+ or CD8+ T cells sorted from blood, collected in a trial of the OX40 agonist ivuxolimab. The source is an adult with an advanced solid tumor such as melanoma, head and neck, liver or kidney cancer. Each CDR3 is given with its conserved first and last residue. Each record gives: J gene, CDR3 length, D gene, clone size, V gene, CDR3 DNA, CDR3 protein. The D gene is left open where the match is weak. The size of a clone is reported for some rows only, either as once, few or many, or as a class for expanded clones.

J: TRBJ2-6; length: 17; D: TRBD1; size: .; V: TRBV27; DNA: TGTGCCAGCAGTGGCGGACAGGGGCGTTCTGGGGCCAACGTCCTGACTTTC; CDR3: CASSGGQGRSGANVLTF
J: TRBJ2-5; length: 11; D: .; size: .; V: TRBV27; DNA: TGTGCCAGCAGTGCGTTGGGGACCCAGTACTTC; CDR3: CASSALGTQYF
J: TRBJ2-6; length: 15; D: TRBD1; size: .; V: TRBV5-1; DNA: TGCGCCAGCAGCTCCACAGGGGCTGGGGCCAACGTCCTGACTTTC; CDR3: CASSSTGAGANVLTF
J: TRBJ1-2; length: 14; D: TRBD1; size: .; V: TRBV15; DNA: TGTGCCACCAGCGGGGACAGGGGTAACTATGGCTACACCTTC; CDR3: CATSGDRGNYGYTF
J: TRBJ2-2; length: 12; D: .; size: .; V: TRBV6-1; DNA: TGTGCCAGCAGTCTAGAGTTCGGGGAGCTGTTTTTT; CDR3: CASSLEFGELFF
J: TRBJ2-1; length: 13; D: .; size: .; V: TRBV5-1; DNA: TGCGCCAGCAGCTTGGACAGGGCTGATGAGCAGTTCTTC; CDR3: CASSLDRADEQFF
J: TRBJ2-1; length: 12; D: .; size: .; V: TRBV28; DNA: TGTGCCAGCAACAACGGCTACAATGAGCAGTTCTTC; CDR3: CASNNGYNEQFF
J: TRBJ2-1; length: 14; D: .; size: .; V: TRBV12-5; DNA: TGTGCTAGTGGTTTGGCTCCGGAGGGAGTCGAGCAGTTCTTC; CDR3: CASGLAPEGVEQFF
J: TRBJ2-3; length: 15; D: TRBD2; size: .; V: TRBV7-2; DNA: TGTGCCAGCAGCTTAGAGGAGGGAGGGAGCCGTACGCAGTATTTT; CDR3: CASSLEEGGSRTQYF
J: TRBJ2-3; length: 18; D: .; size: .; V: TRBV11-3; DNA: TGTGCCAGCAGCTTAGTGGTCGGGACGTTAAAGAGCGCAGATACGCAGTATTTT; CDR3: CASSLVVGTLKSADTQYF
J: TRBJ2-7; length: 14; D: .; size: once; V: TRBV5-5; DNA: TGTGCCAGCAGCTTTCGACAGAGCTCCTACGAGCAGTACTTC; CDR3: CASSFRQSSYEQYF
J: TRBJ2-1; length: 13; D: TRBD2; size: .; V: TRBV28; DNA: TGTGCCAGCCTAGCGGGAGGCTACAATGAGCAGTTCTTC; CDR3: CASLAGGYNEQFF
J: TRBJ2-1; length: 15; D: .; size: .; V: TRBV5-1; DNA: TGCGCCAGCAGCTTGGCCCGGGAATCGGTCAATGAGCAGTTCTTC; CDR3: CASSLARESVNEQFF
J: TRBJ1-2; length: 14; D: .; size: once; V: TRBV28; DNA: TGTGCCAGCAGTTTGTCGGTTGGGGGAAATGGCTACACCTTC; CDR3: CASSLSVGGNGYTF
J: TRBJ2-4; length: 15; D: TRBD1; size: .; V: TRBV6-5; DNA: TGTGCCAGCAGTCTCCAGGGGGCGCATTGGGACATTCAGTACTTC; CDR3: CASSLQGAHWDIQYF
J: TRBJ1-2; length: 12; D: .; size: few; V: TRBV28; DNA: TGTGCCAGCAGTTTGGCCGACGATGGCTACACCTTC; CDR3: CASSLADDGYTF
J: TRBJ1-1; length: 12; D: .; size: .; V: TRBV28; DNA: TGTGCCAGCAGTTTAGTGGTCCCTGAAGCTTTCTTT; CDR3: CASSLVVPEAFF
J: TRBJ1-5; length: 13; D: .; size: .; V: TRBV19; DNA: TGTGCCAGTAGTTTGGGGACTGATCAGCCCCAGCATTTT; CDR3: CASSLGTDQPQHF
J: TRBJ2-7; length: 14; D: TRBD1; size: few; V: TRBV18; DNA: TGTGCCAGCTCACCTACAGGGGGCAGCTACGAGCAGTACTTC; CDR3: CASSPTGGSYEQYF
J: TRBJ1-6; length: 14; D: .; size: .; V: TRBV19; DNA: TGTGCCAGTAGTACAGGGGTCTTACATTCACCCCTCCACTTT; CDR3: CASSTGVLHSPLHF
J: TRBJ2-3; length: 13; D: .; size: .; V: TRBV14; DNA: TGTGCCAGCAGCCATACTAGCACAGATACGCAGTATTTT; CDR3: CASSHTSTDTQYF
J: TRBJ1-2; length: 15; D: .; size: .; V: TRBV15; DNA: TGTGCCACCAGCAGAGTGCAGGACATACCTAATGGCTACACCTTC; CDR3: CATSRVQDIPNGYTF
J: TRBJ1-3; length: 15; D: .; size: .; V: TRBV6-1; DNA: TGTGCCAGCAGTGAAGAGGGGACGTTTGGAAACACCATATATTTT; CDR3: CASSEEGTFGNTIYF
J: TRBJ1-5; length: 12; D: .; size: .; V: TRBV7-2; DNA: TGTGCCAGCAGCCTTGAGAATCGGCCCCAGCATTTT; CDR3: CASSLENRPQHF
J: TRBJ2-1; length: 13; D: .; size: .; V: TRBV9; DNA: TGTGCCAGCAGCGGAGGAACCTACAATGAGCAGTTCTTC; CDR3: CASSGGTYNEQFF
J: TRBJ2-2; length: 13; D: .; size: .; V: TRBV28; DNA: TGTGCCACCCGGACAGTTAACACCGGGGAGCTGTTTTTT; CDR3: CATRTVNTGELFF
J: TRBJ2-1; length: 14; D: .; size: .; V: TRBV5-1; DNA: TGCGCCAGCAGCTTGCAACGGGTCTACAATGAGCAGTTCTTC; CDR3: CASSLQRVYNEQFF
J: TRBJ1-1; length: 14; D: .; size: once; V: TRBV12-5; DNA: TGTGCTAGTGGAGAAATACAGGAGATGGCTGAAGCTTTCTTT; CDR3: CASGEIQEMAEAFF
J: TRBJ1-1; length: 15; D: .; size: once; V: TRBV21-1; DNA: TGTGCCAGGGGGTCGGGACAGAGTGCGAACACTGAAGCTTTCTTT; CDR3: CARGSGQSANTEAFF
J: TRBJ1-2; length: 13; D: .; size: .; V: TRBV14; DNA: TGTGCCAGCAGCCAAGGACTCAACTATGGCTACACCTTC; CDR3: CASSQGLNYGYTF
J: TRBJ1-1; length: 15; D: .; size: .; V: TRBV19; DNA: TGTGCCAGTAGTATGACCTGGGGGTTGAACACTGAAGCTTTCTTT; CDR3: CASSMTWGLNTEAFF
J: TRBJ2-7; length: 17; D: TRBD2; size: .; V: TRBV28; DNA: TGTGCCAGCAGTTTAGCCACTAGCGGGCCGCCGATGGGAGTTGAGTACTTC; CDR3: CASSLATSGPPMGVEYF
J: TRBJ1-2; length: 15; D: .; size: .; V: TRBV28; DNA: TGTGCCAGCAGTTTCCCCAACAGGGTCCAGGGCGGCTACACCTTC; CDR3: CASSFPNRVQGGYTF
J: TRBJ2-7; length: 16; D: TRBD2; size: .; V: TRBV4-3; DNA: TGCGCCAGCAGCCAGTCCCCCCCTAGCGGGAGCTACGAGCAGTACTTC; CDR3: CASSQSPPSGSYEQYF
J: TRBJ2-2; length: 15; D: .; size: .; V: TRBV7-3; DNA: TGTGCCAGCAGCTTAATAGCTGGATACACCGGGGAGCTGTTTTTT; CDR3: CASSLIAGYTGELFF
J: TRBJ2-1; length: 16; D: TRBD2; size: .; V: TRBV10-3; DNA: TGTGCCATCAGTGTGGGGCTAGCGGGAGCATACAATGAGCAGTTCTTC; CDR3: CAISVGLAGAYNEQFF
J: TRBJ2-7; length: 14; D: TRBD2; size: few; V: TRBV5-1; DNA: TGCGCCACCTCTCCGACTAGCGGGAGGAACGAGCAGTACTTC; CDR3: CATSPTSGRNEQYF
J: TRBJ2-3; length: 15; D: TRBD2; size: .; V: TRBV6-4; DNA: TGTGCCAGCAGGACTAGCGGAGCGGGCACAGATACGCAGTATTTT; CDR3: CASRTSGAGTDTQYF
J: TRBJ1-1; length: 13; D: .; size: .; V: TRBV19; DNA: TGTGCCAGTACGCGGTCCAGGGGCACTGAAGCTTTCTTT; CDR3: CASTRSRGTEAFF
J: TRBJ2-1; length: 16; D: TRBD2; size: .; V: TRBV6-5; DNA: TGTGCCAGCAGTTATGCGATAGCGGGAGGGTACAATGAGCAGTTCTTC; CDR3: CASSYAIAGGYNEQFF
J: TRBJ1-1; length: 13; D: TRBD1; size: .; V: TRBV28; DNA: TGTGCCAGCAGGACAGGGGTGAACACTGAAGCTTTCTTT; CDR3: CASRTGVNTEAFF
J: TRBJ1-5; length: 15; D: .; size: .; V: TRBV27; DNA: TGTGCCAGCAGTTTATCGAGGACAAACAATCAGCCCCAGCATTTT; CDR3: CASSLSRTNNQPQHF
J: TRBJ2-1; length: 14; D: TRBD2; size: .; V: TRBV7-2; DNA: TGTGCCAGCAGCCTCCGGGGGGATTACAATGAGCAGTTCTTC; CDR3: CASSLRGDYNEQFF
J: TRBJ2-3; length: 16; D: TRBD2; size: once; V: TRBV11-2; DNA: TGTGCCAGCAGCTCCCCCCCCGGGAGGGCCACAGATACGCAGTATTTT; CDR3: CASSSPPGRATDTQYF
J: TRBJ2-7; length: 14; D: TRBD1; size: .; V: TRBV14; DNA: TGTGCCAGCAGCCATTGGACAGGGATCGGCGAGCAGTACTTC; CDR3: CASSHWTGIGEQYF
J: TRBJ1-1; length: 12; D: .; size: .; V: TRBV7-3; DNA: TGTGCCAGCGGAGTTGGGGGCACTGAAGCTTTCTTT; CDR3: CASGVGGTEAFF
J: TRBJ2-5; length: 16; D: TRBD1; size: .; V: TRBV7-2; DNA: TGTGCCAGCAGCCTCTTACCGGGACAGCTGGGGGAAACCCAGTACTTC; CDR3: CASSLLPGQLGETQYF
J: TRBJ1-1; length: 16; D: .; size: .; V: TRBV30; DNA: TGTGCCTGGGCCCTCCCGGATCGGGCAATGAACACTGAAGCTTTCTTT; CDR3: CAWALPDRAMNTEAFF
J: TRBJ2-5; length: 15; D: .; size: .; V: TRBV6-1; DNA: TGTGCCAGCCAGGGGAGTTCGCTTTACCAAGAGACCCAGTACTTC; CDR3: CASQGSSLYQETQYF
J: TRBJ1-5; length: 18; D: .; size: .; V: TRBV1; DNA: TGCACCAGCAGCCAAGATCAAGAAGAAGTCCGAGATTGGCAGCCCCAGCATTTT; CDR3: CTSSQDQEEVRDWQPQHF
J: TRBJ2-1; length: 13; D: .; size: .; V: TRBV11-3; DNA: TGTGCCAGCAGCTCACAAGTATACAATGAGCAGTTCTTC; CDR3: CASSSQVYNEQFF
J: TRBJ1-2; length: 14; D: .; size: .; V: TRBV5-8; DNA: TGTGCCAGCAGCTTGGGCAGGGAAATGGATGGCTACACCTTC; CDR3: CASSLGREMDGYTF
J: TRBJ2-7; length: 14; D: .; size: .; V: TRBV10-3; DNA: TGTGCCATCAGTGAGGAGAGGAGCTCCTACGAGCAGTACTTC; CDR3: CAISEERSSYEQYF
J: TRBJ1-2; length: 15; D: TRBD1; size: once; V: TRBV7-9; DNA: TGTGCCAGCATACGACTGACAGGGGGCAACTATGGCTACACCTTC; CDR3: CASIRLTGGNYGYTF